These 6 T cell receptor beta chains share one sample of origin, sequenced in a study of T-cell reconstitution after alpha-beta-depleted transplantation in children. The TCRbeta library was prepared with unique molecular identifiers. Each CDR3 protein gets one entry after TCRdb re-called the PCR reads with MiXCR. This sample has hundreds of thousands of distinct CDR3 sequences; 16% occur once, and the top ten carry about 32%. The sample here was PBMCs, mostly from graft donor cells, taken 360 days after TCRalphabeta/CD19-depleted stem cell transplant. The receptors stem from a boy younger than two who had a stem cell transplant for Wiskott-Aldrich syndrome, so the T cells may come from the graft donor.

The rearrangement links TRBV7-9 to TRBJ1-1, with 7 positions matching TRBD1. This CDR3 contains 14 residues. Germline CDR1 SEHNR, CDR2 FQNEAQ (reference sequence). V was clipped by 11 bases and J by 0 bases; unmatched bases: 9. CDR3 coding DNA: TGTGCCGGCGGTAGGACAGGCTTGAACACTGAAGCTTTCTTT. Translated, it gives CAGGRTGLNTEAFF.

The rearrangement joins TRBV5-5 to TRBJ2-1; the D is unclear. Trimming stripped 1 base from V and 4 bases from J, with 12 bases between. This CDR3 has 15 amino acids. Germline V gene sequence: CDR1 SGHKS, CDR2 YYEKEE (reference sequence). CDR3 sequence: CASSLKRVQYNEQFF. The CDR3 bases are TGTGCCAGCAGCTTGAAAAGGGTCCAATACAATGAGCAGTTCTTC. Supplemented by reference TRBV5-5 and TRBJ2-1, the full variable domain reads DAGVTQSPTHLIKTRGQQVTLRCSPISGHKSVSWYQQVLGQGPQFIFQYYEKEERGRGNFPDRFSARQFPNYSSELNVNALLLGDSALYLCASSLKRVQYNEQFFGPGTRLTVL.

This clonotype showed up just a few times. V gene TRBV20-1 combines with J gene TRBJ2-1, with unresolved D. Trimming shortened V by 1 base and J by 10 bases, and 17 bases separated the two germline ends. Germline-derived CDR1 and CDR2 are DFQATT and SNEGSKA (reference sequence). The CDR3 runs to 14 residues. CDR3 region: CSARGRYFTWEQFF. The CDR3 coding sequence is TGCAGTGCTAGAGGCCGTTACTTTACATGGGAGCAGTTCTTC.

The rearrangement links TRBV5-1 to TRBJ2-2; 7 bases align to TRBD1. Germline CDR1 reads SGHRS; CDR2 reads YFSETQ. CDR3 length equals 17 residues. Trimming removed 1 base from V and 9 bases from J; junction bases left unmatched: 15. CDR3 loop: CASSLMLGWDSHRELFF. The CDR3 region has the DNA TGCGCCAGCAGCTTGATGTTAGGGTGGGACAGCCACCGGGAGCTGTTTTTT.

This clonotype was observed at least ten times. This chain connects TRBV6-1 to TRBJ2-5; 7 bases align to TRBD2. CDR1 MNHNS and CDR2 SASEGT come from the germline V gene. J was trimmed by 4 bases and V by 4 bases; bases with no gene match: 9. The CDR3 totals 15 residues. CDR3 sequence (DNA): TGTGCCAGCAGTGGGGAGGCGGGAGCGGTAGAGACCCAGTACTTC. It specifies CASSGEAGAVETQYF.

The CDR3: CASSVEYGYTF. CDR3 bases: TGTGCCAGCAGTGTGGAGTATGGCTACACCTTC. The rearrangement joins TRBV2 to TRBJ1-2; the D is unclear. V was pared by 4 bases and J by 5 bases, with 5 bases between. Germline assignment: CDR1 SNHLY and CDR2 FYNNEI. The CDR3 totals 11 residues.